A few counts support the clone carrying this TCR beta chain. Using a J-beta primer mix together with a sample-barcoded 5' primer, a second PCR was run for about 6 to 11 cycles. TCRdb called the 5' RACE reads again in MiXCR, with one record for every CDR3 protein. The data hold about 800,000 distinct CDR3 sequences, with approximately 25% observed a single time. Total RNA extracted from each sample amounted to at least 5 micrograms. This sample was taken from a study of blood T cells in healthy people across ages. After removal of 4 bases from V and 4 bases from J, the junction contained 8 bases not matched to a gene. The length of the CDR3 is 16 residues. The germline V gene encodes CDR1 SGHTA and CDR2 FQGNSA. These data were likewise used in another study, on T cells of mothers and their children. As that report states: Thymic selection molds TCR recombination output in much the same way for related pairs as for unrelated pairs. The overlap seen between related mothers and children slightly exceeded that of unrelated pairs, though not significantly. Researchers found no T cell clones that were persistent and microchimeric.

The sequencing input was blood. The rearrangement joins TRBV7-2 to TRBJ2-5, with 11 nucleotides matching TRBD2. The clonotype was recovered from a boy between 5 and 17 years old in good health. In DNA, the CDR3 is TGTGCCAGCAGCTACGTAGCGGGAGGGGTAGGAGAGACCCAGTACTTC. Amino acid sequence: CASSYVAGGVGETQYF.